These 17 T cell receptor beta chains originate from one sample sequenced in a study of a mutant IDH1 vaccine in newly diagnosed glioma. No antigen has been assigned to these receptors. Time point: week 23, last vaccination. Mutant IDH1 20-mer peptide, at 300 ug, made up each vaccine dose, with topical imiquimod. The table came from immunoSEQ multiplex PCR; TCRdb's copy has only in-frame clones and leaves some out. The data hold roughly 30,000 clones, with approximately 90% observed a single time. Sequencing was performed on PBMCs, taken from a glioma patient whose treatment included an IDH1 peptide vaccine. These receptors all stem from a man in his forties or fifties with glioma.

V and J are TRBV29-1 and TRBJ1-1, with 7 bases aligning to TRBD1. Germline loops: CDR1 SQVTM, CDR2 ANQGSEA. The CDR3 spans 13 residues. V lost 7 bases and J lost 4; bases outside the gene matches: 9. This chain's CDR3 is CSAAGTEGTEAFF. Here the CDR3 DNA reads TGCAGCGCCGCCGGGACAGAAGGCACTGAAGCTTTCTTT.

J is TRBJ1-5 and V is TRBV4-1; the match to TRBD1 covers 11 bases. Per germline, CDR1 MGHRA and CDR2 YSYEKL. CDR3 length equals 15 residues. J gave up 6 bases and V 4 bases, and 5 bases lay outside the gene matches. The chain's CDR3 is CASSPGQGAGQPQHF. For the CDR3, the DNA is TGCGCCAGCAGCCCCGGACAGGGGGCTGGTCAGCCCCAGCATTTT.

This clone was detected once. V is TRBV5-8 and J is TRBJ1-1; TRBD1 agrees at 8 bases. Germline CDR1 SGHTS, CDR2 YDEGEE. The CDR3 length is 15 residues. After removal of 6 bases from V and 1 base from J, the junction contained 8 bases not matched to a gene. The CDR3 nucleotides read TGTGCCAGCACCACGGACAGGGACAAGAACACTGAAGCTTTCTTT. It specifies CASTTDRDKNTEAFF.

This chain connects TRBV28 to TRBJ2-7; D possibly corresponds to TRBD1 (6 bases). Germline CDR1 reads MDHEN; CDR2 reads SYDVKM. With 6 bases removed from V and 3 bases from J, the gap between germline ends came to 15 bases. The CDR3 loop spans 14 amino acids. The CDR3 sequence is CASRPGQRIYEQYF. The CDR3 nucleotides are TGTGCCAGCAGGCCCGGACAGAGAATCTACGAGCAGTACTTC.

The V call is TRBV15, the J call TRBJ1-5, with D possibly TRBD1 on 5 matching bases. Germline-derived CDR1 and CDR2 are LNHNV and YYDKDF (reference sequence). The CDR3 covers 14 residues. The V end was cut by 6 bases, the J end by 2 bases, with 11 bases between. The CDR3 loop reads CATSRRGGNQPQHF. DNA for the CDR3: TGTGCCACCAGTAGGAGAGGGGGCAATCAGCCCCAGCATTTT.

In its sample, this clone was seen a few times. The chain recombines TRBV6-5 with TRBJ1-4; D call uncertain. Germline CDR1 MNHEY, CDR2 SVGAGI. The CDR3 has 16 residues. V was cut by 0 bases and J by 5 bases, with 13 bases left in between. CDR3 coding DNA: TGTGCCAGCAGTTACTCTCCGGGGAGAACCAATGAAAAACTGTTTTTT. It specifies CASSYSPGRTNEKLFF.

The CDR3 DNA is TGTGCCAGCAGCTTAGCGGGACTGTACTATGGCTACACCTTC. It yields the protein CASSLAGLYYGYTF. The J gene is TRBJ1-2, the V gene TRBV7-2, with a tentative D call TRBD1 (5 bases). Germline CDR1 and CDR2: SGHTA and FQGNSA. V lost 0 bases to trimming and J lost 3 bases, with 8 bases between them. The CDR3 consists of 14 residues. The entire variable domain, with the rest obtained from reference TRBV7-2 and TRBJ1-2, is as follows: GAGVSQSPSNKVTEKGKDVELRCDPISGHTALYWYRQSLGQGLEFLIYFQGNSAPDKSGLPSDRFSAERTGGSVSTLTIQRTQQEDSAVYLCASSLAGLYYGYTFGSGTRLTVV.

The V and J genes are TRBV5-6 and TRBJ1-2, with no clear D. Trimming took off 0 bases at V and 4 bases at J, with 4 bases between the two ends. Germline CDR1 and CDR2: SGHDT and YYEEEE. The length of the CDR3 is 12 residues. In DNA form, the CDR3 reads TGTGCCAGCAGCTTGGCTCTCTATGGCTACACCTTC. Translation: CASSLALYGYTF.

The rearrangement links TRBV21-1 to TRBJ2-7; whether TRBD2, the table's D call, matches the DNA was not checked. TRBV21-1 is a recognized pseudogene. The length of the CDR3 is 15 residues. CDR3 DNA sequence: TGTGCCAGCAGTACTAGCGGGAGTCGAACCTACGAGCAGTACTTC. It yields the protein CASSTSGSRTYEQYF.

V and J are TRBV28 and TRBJ2-7; possibly TRBD1 or TRBD2 for D (5 bases each). V was trimmed by 4 bases and J by 7 bases, leaving 11 bases between them. Germline V gene data show CDR1 as MDHEN and CDR2 as SYDVKM. The CDR3 runs 12 residues. CDR3 loop: CASSSGPGEQYF. CDR3 nucleotide sequence: TGTGCCAGCAGTTCGGGACCGGGAGAGCAGTACTTC.

The chain employs TRBV10-3 and TRBJ1-2; maybe TRBD1 (5 bases). This CDR3 spans 17 amino acids. CDR1 is ENHRY and CDR2 is SYGVKD in the germline V gene. V was pared by 0 bases and J by 0 bases, with 14 bases between. The CDR3 region has the DNA TGTGCCATCAGTGAGTCGGGGCCAGGACCATCTAACTATGGCTACACCTTC. Its protein is CAISESGPGPSNYGYTF.

On this clone itself: The sample has other DNA sequences that encode this CDR3 too. V and J are TRBV6-4 and TRBJ2-3; 12 positions agree with TRBD2. The germline V gene encodes CDR1 MRHNA and CDR2 SNTAGT. The ends lost 4 bases at V and 1 base at J; junction bases unmatched: 0. This CDR3 has 15 amino acids. CDR3 nucleotide sequence: TGTGCCAGCAGTGGACTAGCGGGGGGCACAGATACGCAGTATTTT. This encodes CASSGLAGGTDTQYF.

Only a few counts were recorded for this clone. The chain carries TRBV5-4 and TRBJ2-7; D is undetermined. This CDR3 has 14 residues. V was pared by 0 bases and J by 5 bases, with 12 bases between. The germline V gene encodes CDR1 SGHNT and CDR2 YYREEE (reference sequence). The CDR3 protein is CASSLEVGSHEQYF. The CDR3 nucleotides are TGTGCCAGCAGCTTGGAGGTAGGATCGCACGAGCAGTACTTC. Looking up the rest from reference TRBV5-4 and TRBJ2-7 gives the full variable domain: ETGVTQSPTHLIKTRGQQVTLRCSSQSGHNTVSWYQQALGQGPQFIFQYYREEENGRGNFPPRFSGLQFPNYSSELNVNALELDDSALYLCASSLEVGSHEQYFGPGTRLTVT.

The chain has TRBV6-4 and TRBJ1-1, with TRBD1 matching over 9 bases. This CDR3 is built from 14 residues. J gave up 6 bases and V 0 bases, and 2 bases lay outside the gene matches. Germline CDR1 reads MRHNA; CDR2 reads SNTAGT. The CDR3 DNA sequence: TGTGCCAGCAGTGACTCGGACAGGGGATCTGAAGCTTTCTTT. Its protein product is CASSDSDRGSEAFF.

The chain recombines TRBV6-5 with TRBJ1-2; 8 bases agree with TRBD1. This CDR3 comprises 13 residues. Germline trimming cut 5 bases from V and 6 bases from J; bases unmatched to any gene: 5. Per germline, CDR1 MNHEY and CDR2 SVGAGI. CDR3 nucleotides: TGTGCCAGCAGTCGGACAGGGATGGATGGCTACACCTTC. It translates to CASSRTGMDGYTF.

The chain uses TRBV14 and TRBJ2-1, with a possible D match to TRBD1 (5 bases). The CDR3 extends over 15 amino acids. Per germline, CDR1 SGHDN and CDR2 FVKESK. The V gene lost 2 bases and the J gene lost 8 bases, with 16 bases spanning the gap. In DNA, the CDR3 is TGTGCCAGCAGCCAATATGGCCAGGGCCGGGATGAGCAGTTCTTC. Its translation: CASSQYGQGRDEQFF.

This chain uses TRBV7-3 with TRBJ2-3; no firm D call. The germline gives CDR1 SGHTA, CDR2 FQGTGA. Trimming cost V 5 bases and J 10 bases, with 13 bases left between them. The CDR3 is made up of 12 amino acids. The CDR3 region has the DNA TGTGCCAGCAGCGCCAGCATAGGCCCGCAGTATTTT. Translated, it gives CASSASIGPQYF. Looking up the rest from reference TRBV7-3 and TRBJ2-3 gives the full variable domain: GAGVSQTPSNKVTEKGKYVELRCDPISGHTALYWYRQSLGQGPEFLIYFQGTGAADDSGLPNDRFFAVRPEGSVSTLKIQRTERGDSAVYLCASSASIGPQYFGPGTRLTVL.